These T cell receptor beta chains were read from a single sample in a study of identical twins. TCRdb itself ran the 5' RACE reads through MiXCR, one entry per CDR3 protein. The table has 500,000 to 600,000 distinct CDR3 sequences, roughly a fifth seen once; the top ten hold around 0.9%. These data were also filed under a second study, of T cells expressing NK-cell markers.

Source material: CD4+ T cells sorted from blood. These TCRs come from a woman aged 18-30 years in good health. CDR3s include the opening cysteine and the closing phenylalanine or tryptophan. A D gene is named only where the DNA matches it firmly. A row's size may be missing; if present it is once, few, many or a size class.

d_call,j_call,v_call,clone_size,cdr3_aa,cdr3_nt
.,TRBJ1-2,TRBV9,.,CASSVATENYGYTF,TGTGCCAGCAGCGTAGCTACAGAAAACTATGGCTACACCTTC
TRBD2,TRBJ2-3,TRBV20-1,few,CSASPYRLAGSQGTQYF,TGCAGTGCTAGTCCTTATCGACTAGCGGGGTCCCAGGGTACGCAGTATTTT
.,TRBJ2-3,TRBV20-1,.,CSARVDYTDTQYF,TGCAGTGCTAGAGTTGACTACACAGATACGCAGTATTTT
TRBD1,TRBJ2-2,TRBV5-1,.,CASSPGGWLNTGELFF,TGCGCCAGCAGCCCAGGGGGCTGGCTGAACACCGGGGAGCTGTTTTTT
TRBD1,TRBJ1-1,TRBV9,once,CASSGDRGQGRTEAFF,TGTGCCAGCAGTGGGGACAGGGGCCAAGGGAGGACTGAAGCTTTCTTT
TRBD1,TRBJ1-1,TRBV5-1,few,CASSVGDRGNTEAFF,TGCGCCAGCAGCGTGGGGGACAGGGGGAACACTGAAGCTTTCTTT
.,TRBJ1-6,TRBV11-1,many,CASSSETGSPLHF,TGTGCCAGCAGCTCCGAGACTGGTTCACCCCTCCACTTT
.,TRBJ2-5,TRBV20-1,few,CSAGDPHLETQYF,TGCAGTGCCGGGGACCCCCATTTGGAGACCCAGTACTTC
.,TRBJ1-5,TRBV2,.,CASSEGAPQHF,TGTGCCAGCAGTGAAGGGGCACCCCAGCATTTT
TRBD2,TRBJ2-1,TRBV4-1,few,CASSRGGLAVLGDEQFF,TGCGCCAGCAGCCGAGGAGGACTAGCGGTATTGGGTGATGAGCAGTTCTTC
.,TRBJ2-1,TRBV3-1,.,CASSRSLNEQFF,TGTGCCAGCAGCCGCTCTCTCAATGAGCAGTTCTTC
.,TRBJ2-1,TRBV6-2/TRBV6-3,.,CAIKAETSYNEQFF,TGTGCCATCAAAGCGGAGACCTCCTACAATGAGCAGTTCTTC
.,TRBJ1-1,TRBV3-1,.,CASSQGPRQAFF,TGTGCCAGCAGCCAAGGGCCGCGGCAAGCTTTCTTT
.,TRBJ2-3,TRBV24-1,many,CATSDARDSTDTQYF,TGTGCCACCAGTGATGCCCGGGACAGCACAGATACGCAGTATTTT
TRBD2,TRBJ2-3,TRBV11-2,.,CASSHPGLGVDTQYF,TGTGCCAGCAGCCACCCGGGACTAGGGGTAGATACGCAGTATTTT
.,TRBJ2-2,TRBV3-1,.,CASSLASPTGELFF,TGTGCCAGCAGCCTGGCTAGCCCCACCGGGGAGCTGTTTTTT
TRBD1,TRBJ1-6,TRBV6-4,few,CASRDRGNSPLHF,TGTGCCAGCAGGGACAGGGGTAATTCACCCCTCCACTTT
.,TRBJ1-1,TRBV12-3/TRBV12-4,few,CASSYGVPNTEAFF,TGTGCCAGCAGTTATGGGGTACCGAACACTGAAGCTTTCTTT
.,TRBJ1-4,TRBV20-1,.,CSARARRSESPTNEKLFF,TGCAGTGCTAGAGCGAGGAGGAGCGAATCACCAACTAATGAAAAACTGTTTTTT
TRBD2,TRBJ2-2,TRBV5-1,many,CASSRGSSGLNTGELFF,TGCGCCAGCAGCCGAGGGTCTAGCGGGTTAAACACCGGGGAGCTGTTTTTT
.,TRBJ2-7,TRBV20-1,few,CSARDPHRVLHEQYF,TGCAGTGCTAGAGATCCACACAGGGTTCTCCACGAGCAGTACTTC